This entry lists 3 T cell receptor beta chains sequenced from one sample in a study of CD4+ T cells in melanoma. This table comes from immunoSEQ multiplex PCR, and its TCRdb copy is limited to in-frame clones, with some not included. The sample gives 90,000 to 130,000 clones, about 92% of which show up once; about 3.5% is in the top ten. Sequenced input: peripheral blood. Receptors were obtained from a human donor with melanoma.

This chain joins TRBV6-5 and TRBJ2-7; D unresolved. Germline values: CDR1 MNHEY, CDR2 SVGAGI. This CDR3 is built from 12 residues. Trimming took off 11 bases at V and 4 bases at J, with 15 bases between the two ends. CDR3 coding DNA: TGTGCCGCCGGACCTGTTAAGTACGAGCAGTACTTC. Its translation is CAAGPVKYEQYF.

The chain uses TRBV5-1 and TRBJ1-1, with TRBD1 matching over 8 bases. The germline gives CDR1 SGHRS, CDR2 YFSETQ. The CDR3 is 12 residues long. The junction had 4 bases not matched to a gene; V was cut back by 5 bases and J by 7 bases. The CDR3 DNA is TGCGCCAGCAGGAGTACAGGGGGTGAAGCTTTCTTT. This codes for CASRSTGGEAFF.

V gene TRBV5-1 combines with J gene TRBJ2-7, with 9 bases fitting TRBD2. Germline V gene data show CDR1 as SGHRS and CDR2 as YFSETQ. The junction had 4 bases not matched to a gene; V was cut back by 0 bases and J by 6 bases. The length of the CDR3 is 14 residues. In DNA form, the CDR3 reads TGCGCCAGCAGCTTGGAGCTAGCGGGACTCGAGCAGTACTTC. This translates into CASSLELAGLEQYF.